This T cell receptor (beta chain) was sequenced for a study of shared clonotypes between healthy human individuals. Points from the study as a whole: Clonotypes that were shared across four donors made up around 4.6% of naive CD4 clonotypes. Among donors, sharing of clonotypes was expected to be affected by sequencing depth.

On sorted subsets, replicate PCRs used about 0.2 ug DNA, or about 30,000 T cell genomes. Clones were sequenced by immunoSEQ multiplex PCR, and TCRdb holds only the in-frame ones, with some missing. The table has fewer than 400,000 clones, roughly 70% seen once. The junction had 2 bases not matched to a gene; V was cut back by 1 base and J by 2 bases. The CDR3 totals 15 residues. CDR1 LNHNV and CDR2 YYDKDF come from the germline V gene (reference sequence). This clone was counted between two and nine times. Its antigen is as yet unknown. The CD4+ fraction was divided into a CD45RA+ naive subset and a CD45RA-negative memory subset.

V is TRBV15 and J is TRBJ1-2, with TRBD1 matching 9 bases. The source is a man aged 30-40 years in good health. Specimen: memory CD4+ T cells sorted from blood. As for subset: CD45RA-negative fraction. The chain's CDR3 is CATSRGDRGNYGYTF. CDR3 DNA: TGTGCCACCAGCAGAGGAGACAGGGGGAACTATGGCTACACCTTC.